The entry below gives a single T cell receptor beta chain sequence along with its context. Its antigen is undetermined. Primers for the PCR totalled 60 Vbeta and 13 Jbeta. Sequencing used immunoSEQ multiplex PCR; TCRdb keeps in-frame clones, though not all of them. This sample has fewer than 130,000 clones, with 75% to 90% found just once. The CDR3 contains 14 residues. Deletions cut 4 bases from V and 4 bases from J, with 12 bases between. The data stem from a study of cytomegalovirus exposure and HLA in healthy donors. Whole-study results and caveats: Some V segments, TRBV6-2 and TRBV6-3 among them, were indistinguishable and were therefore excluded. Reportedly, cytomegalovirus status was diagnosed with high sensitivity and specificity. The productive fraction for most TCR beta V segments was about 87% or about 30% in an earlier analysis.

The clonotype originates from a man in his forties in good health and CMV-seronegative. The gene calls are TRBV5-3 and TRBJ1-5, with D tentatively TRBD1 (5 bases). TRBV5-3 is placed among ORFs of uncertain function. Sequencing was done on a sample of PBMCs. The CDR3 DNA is TGTGCCAGAAGCGGAGGGACGGGAAATCAGCCCCAGCATTTT. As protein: CARSGGTGNQPQHF.